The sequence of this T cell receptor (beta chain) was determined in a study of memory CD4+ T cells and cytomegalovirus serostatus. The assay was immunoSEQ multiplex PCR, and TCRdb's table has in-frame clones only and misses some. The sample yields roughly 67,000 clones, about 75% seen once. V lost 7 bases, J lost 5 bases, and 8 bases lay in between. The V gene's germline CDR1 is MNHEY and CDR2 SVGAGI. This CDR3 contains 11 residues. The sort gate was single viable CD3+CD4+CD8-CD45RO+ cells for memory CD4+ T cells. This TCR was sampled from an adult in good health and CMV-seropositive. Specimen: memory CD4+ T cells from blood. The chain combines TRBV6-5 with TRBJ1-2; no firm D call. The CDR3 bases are TGTGCCAGCAAGGTCGGATATGGCTACACCTTC. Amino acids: CASKVGYGYTF.